Below are 21 T cell receptor beta chains sequenced from a single sample in a study of blood T cell repertoires in COVID-19. Sequencing was performed with immunoSEQ multiplex PCR; in TCRdb, only in-frame clones are kept and a portion is missing. The table has around 150,000 clones, roughly 90% seen once. Source material: PBMCs or T cells enriched from blood (not recorded which). These receptors came from a woman in her forties or fifties who had recovered from COVID-19.

V and J are TRBV7-9 and TRBJ2-7, with D tentatively TRBD1 (6 bases). The germline V gene has CDR1 SEHNR and CDR2 FQNEAQ (reference sequence). The CDR3 covers 17 residues. Trimming took off 0 bases at V and 2 bases at J, with 17 bases between the two ends. CDR3 bases: TGTGCCAGCAGCTTAGCGGAAGGGGGACATGGCACCTACGAGCAGTACTTC. Translated: CASSLAEGGHGTYEQYF.

This clone was counted once. This chain connects TRBV30 to TRBJ2-7; TRBD1 aligns across 9 bases. Looked up from germline, CDR1 is GTSNPN and CDR2 is SVGIG (reference sequence). V lost 0 bases to trimming and J lost 4 bases; unmatched junction nucleotides: 7. The CDR3 is 15 residues long. The CDR3 loop is CAWSVRRTGVYEQYF. CDR3 in DNA: TGTGCCTGGAGTGTACGCCGGACAGGGGTTTACGAGCAGTACTTC.

The chain combines TRBV12-3 or TRBV12-4 with TRBJ1-1, with D hard to call. The CDR3 spans 13 residues. The V end lost 2 bases, the J end lost 4 bases, and 8 bases lay between the germline ends. The CDR3 bases are TGTGCCAGCAGTTTAATGGGGAGCACTGAAGCTTTCTTT. It yields the protein CASSLMGSTEAFF.

The chain carries TRBV2 and TRBJ2-3; 10 bases are shared with TRBD2. J gave up 2 bases and V 6 bases, and 2 bases lay outside the gene matches. Germline V lookup: CDR1 SNHLY, CDR2 FYNNEI. The length of the CDR3 is 14 residues. In DNA, the CDR3 is TGTGCCAGCAGGCTAGCGGGGGTCACAGATACGCAGTATTTT. Amino acid sequence: CASRLAGVTDTQYF.

The chain uses TRBV20-1 and TRBJ2-2; no clear D gene. The V gene's germline CDR1 is DFQATT and CDR2 SNEGSKA (reference sequence). V lost 5 bases to trimming and J lost 1 base, with 2 bases between them. The CDR3 length is 11 residues. This CDR3 reads CSAQNTGELFF. As DNA, the CDR3 is TGCAGTGCTCAGAACACCGGGGAGCTGTTTTTT.

The rearrangement joins TRBV4-3 to TRBJ2-1; 12 bases align to TRBD2. CDR1 is LGHNA, CDR2 YSLEER, per germline. This CDR3 is 16 amino acids long. The V segment lost 4 bases and the J segment 7 bases; nucleotides outside the gene matches: 8. DNA of the CDR3: TGCGCCAGCAGCCCCGAAGGGCTAGCGGGGGGGAATGAGCAGTTCTTC. Its translation: CASSPEGLAGGNEQFF.

The chain links TRBV6-5 to TRBJ1-2; 11 nucleotides match TRBD1. The germline V gene has CDR1 MNHEY and CDR2 SVGAGI. The V gene end was trimmed by 5 bases and the J gene end by 10 bases; junction bases not matched to a gene: 6. The CDR3 length is 13 residues. The CDR3 protein is CASSLGTGGFYTF. The CDR3 coding sequence is TGTGCCAGCAGTCTCGGGACAGGGGGTTTCTACACCTTC.

The V gene is TRBV7-2, the J gene TRBJ2-5; D unresolved. The CDR3 has 12 residues. Deletions cut 2 bases from V and 2 bases from J, with 3 bases between. From germline, CDR1 is SGHTA and CDR2 FQGNSA. CDR3 sequence: CASSLTQETQYF. The CDR3 coding sequence is TGTGCCAGCAGCTTAACACAAGAGACCCAGTACTTC.

The rearrangement links TRBV6-5 to TRBJ2-2; perhaps TRBD2 as D (5 bases). This CDR3 has 14 amino acids. Germline V gene data show CDR1 as MNHEY and CDR2 as SVGAGI. The V end was cut by 6 bases, the J end by 6 bases, with 14 bases between. The CDR3 spells CASRPRLGAGELFF. The CDR3, as DNA: TGTGCCAGCAGACCCAGACTCGGGGCCGGGGAGCTGTTTTTT.

J is TRBJ2-5 and V is TRBV24-1; D is possibly TRBD1 (6 bases). Trimming left V 4 bases short and J 1 base short, with 12 bases between. Germline CDR1 and CDR2: KGHDR and SFDVKD. The CDR3 spans 15 residues. The CDR3: CATSEPGEFQETQYF. CDR3 DNA: TGTGCCACCAGTGAACCAGGGGAATTCCAAGAGACCCAGTACTTC.

V and J are TRBV27 and TRBJ2-3; D unclear. The CDR3 has 14 residues. Germline V gene data show CDR1 as MNHEY and CDR2 as SMNVEV (reference sequence). The germline V and J ends were trimmed by 0 bases and 3 bases, with 7 bases remaining between them. Written as DNA, the CDR3 is TGTGCCAGCAGTTTATCTAGTCAAACAGATACGCAGTATTTT. Residues: CASSLSSQTDTQYF.

The chain couples TRBV30 to TRBJ1-1; D gene ambiguous. Germline V lookup: CDR1 GTSNPN, CDR2 SVGIG (reference sequence). The CDR3 is made up of 15 amino acids. V was shortened by 0 bases and J by 1 base, with 12 bases between the two germline ends. The CDR3: CAWSVVSRKNTEAFF. DNA of the CDR3: TGTGCCTGGAGTGTAGTCTCCAGGAAGAACACTGAAGCTTTCTTT. Using reference TRBV30 and TRBJ1-1 for the parts outside the CDR3, the full variable domain is SQTIHQWPATLVQPVGSPLSLECTVEGTSNPNLYWYRQAAGRGLQLLFYSVGIGQISSEVPQNLSASRPQDRQFILSSKKLLLSDSGFYLCAWSVVSRKNTEAFFGQGTRLTVV.

In its sample, this clone was seen once. This sequence joins TRBV11-3 and TRBJ1-1; 10 bases align to TRBD1. The CDR3 loop spans 15 amino acids. The junction had 2 bases not matched to a gene; V was cut back by 1 base and J by 3 bases. Germline V gene lookup returns CDR1 SGHNT and CDR2 YENEEA. CDR3 amino acids: CASSLGTGGDTEAFF. The CDR3 DNA follows: TGTGCCAGCAGCTTAGGGACAGGGGGGGACACTGAAGCTTTCTTT.

V and J are TRBV30 and TRBJ2-7; perhaps TRBD1 as D (5 bases). Per the germline V gene, CDR1 is GTSNPN and CDR2 is SVGIG (reference sequence). CDR3 length: 13 amino acids. The V gene lost 3 bases and the J gene lost 2 bases, with 11 bases spanning the gap. The CDR3 loop reads CAWRGDRTYEQYF. CDR3 nucleotides: TGTGCCTGGAGAGGAGACAGAACCTACGAGCAGTACTTC.

The V and J genes are TRBV11-1 and TRBJ2-1; 7 bases agree with TRBD1. The J segment lost 8 bases and the V segment lost 5 bases, leaving 9 bases of the junction unmatched. Germline loops: CDR1 SGHAT, CDR2 FQDESV (reference sequence). The length of the CDR3 is 14 residues. CDR3 nucleotide sequence: TGTGCCAGCAGCACCACTACAGGGGTCCATGAGCAGTTCTTC. It is translated as CASSTTTGVHEQFF.

The rearrangement links TRBV6-6 to TRBJ1-2; TRBD1 agrees at 8 bases. CDR1 MNHNY and CDR2 SVGAGI come from the germline V gene (reference sequence). With 4 bases clipped from V and 2 bases from J, the junction kept 3 bases outside the gene matches. This CDR3 spans 14 amino acids. The CDR3 loop reads CASSWGQANYGYTF. The CDR3, as DNA: TGTGCCAGCAGTTGGGGACAGGCCAACTATGGCTACACCTTC.

The chain carries TRBV9 and TRBJ2-2; possible D gene TRBD1, 5 bases. The CDR3 is 15 residues long. The germline CDR1 and CDR2 sequences are SGDLS and YYNGEE. The V end was cut by 1 base, the J end by 6 bases, with 13 bases between. In nucleotides, the CDR3 is TGTGCCAGCAGCGTACAGGGAACCCCTTCCGGGGAGCTGTTTTTT. This gives the protein CASSVQGTPSGELFF.

This clone was recorded once. The chain recombines TRBV2 with TRBJ2-4; 10 nucleotides align to TRBD2. There are 13 residues in the CDR3. The V segment lost 7 bases and the J segment 9 bases; nucleotides outside the gene matches: 6. Per germline, CDR1 SNHLY and CDR2 FYNNEI. Here the CDR3 reads CASIIERGGIQYF. CDR3 nucleotide sequence: TGTGCCAGCATCATTGAGCGGGGGGGCATTCAGTACTTC.

The chain combines TRBV9 with TRBJ1-2; TRBD1 aligns across 7 bases. The CDR3 is made up of 14 amino acids. Germline CDR1 reads SGDLS; CDR2 reads YYNGEE. V was clipped by 4 bases and J by 7 bases; unmatched bases: 10. CDR3 loop: CASSPGRGRVGYTF. The CDR3 nucleotides read TGTGCCAGCAGCCCCGGTAGGGGGCGGGTTGGCTACACCTTC.

The rearrangement joins TRBV30 to TRBJ2-7; D might be TRBD2 (6 bases). V gave up 3 bases and J gave up 4 bases, with 10 bases separating them. The CDR3 extends over 12 amino acids. From germline, CDR1 is GTSNPN and CDR2 SVGIG (reference sequence). The CDR3 region is CAWSAGTYEQYF. In nucleotides, the CDR3 is TGTGCCTGGAGCGCCGGGACTTACGAGCAGTACTTC.

This chain connects TRBV5-4 to TRBJ1-4; a possible D gene is TRBD1 (5 bases). The CDR3 spans 14 residues. Trimming cost V 3 bases and J 6 bases, with 12 bases left between them. The germline V gene has CDR1 SGHNT and CDR2 YYREEE (reference sequence). The chain's CDR3 is CASSSGGVYEKLFF. The CDR3, as DNA: TGTGCCAGCAGCTCGGGAGGGGTCTATGAAAAACTGTTTTTT.